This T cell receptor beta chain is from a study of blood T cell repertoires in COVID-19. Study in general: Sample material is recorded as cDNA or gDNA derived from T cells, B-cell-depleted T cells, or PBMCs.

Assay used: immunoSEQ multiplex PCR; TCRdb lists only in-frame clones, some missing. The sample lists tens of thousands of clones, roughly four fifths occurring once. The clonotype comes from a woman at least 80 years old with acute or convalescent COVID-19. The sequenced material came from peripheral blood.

Here the CDR3 DNA reads TGCAGCGTTGAAGTCCACAGGGGGCAAGAGACCCAGTACTTC. Translating gives CSVEVHRGQETQYF. The chain carries TRBV29-1 and TRBJ2-5; TRBD1 matches at 8 bases. In germline, CDR1 is SQVTM, CDR2 ANQGSEA. The V and J ends lost 1 base and 2 bases, in that order; junction bases with no gene match: 3. The CDR3 runs to 14 residues. Full variable domain (outside the CDR3, taken from reference TRBV29-1 and TRBJ2-5): SAVISQKPSRDICQRGTSLTIQCQVDSQVTMMFWYRQQPGQSLTLIATANQGSEATYESGFVIDKFPISRPNLTFSTLTVSNMSPEDSSIYLCSVEVHRGQETQYFGPGTRLLVL.